This T cell receptor beta chain is drawn from a study of a mutant IDH1 vaccine in newly diagnosed glioma. The wider study: Vaccination was launched 4-6 weeks after radiotherapy alone, or with temozolomide cycles. A roughly 62% male, about 38% female split and a mean age of about 43 years characterized treated patients. Therapy received beforehand was radiotherapy, temozolomide, or both, with most patients given both.

TCRdb keeps only in-frame clones here, not all; method: immunoSEQ multiplex PCR. Here the sample spans roughly 120,000 clones, around 80% being singletons. In the case of this clone: Its antigen is unidentified.

Germline V lookup: CDR1 SGHTS, CDR2 YDEGEE. V was pared by 0 bases and J by 4 bases, with 8 bases between. The CDR3 has 13 amino acids. Time point given: week 11, during vaccination. What each vaccine dose contained was 300 ug of mutant IDH1 20-mer peptide, accompanied by topical imiquimod. Material: PBMCs, obtained from a glioma patient whose treatment included an IDH1 peptide vaccine. This sequence originates from a man in his forties with glioma. The J gene is TRBJ2-7, the V gene TRBV5-8; D is undetermined. As DNA, the CDR3 is TGTGCCAGCAGCTTGGTAAGCGAGTACGAGCAGTACTTC. Translated, it gives CASSLVSEYEQYF.